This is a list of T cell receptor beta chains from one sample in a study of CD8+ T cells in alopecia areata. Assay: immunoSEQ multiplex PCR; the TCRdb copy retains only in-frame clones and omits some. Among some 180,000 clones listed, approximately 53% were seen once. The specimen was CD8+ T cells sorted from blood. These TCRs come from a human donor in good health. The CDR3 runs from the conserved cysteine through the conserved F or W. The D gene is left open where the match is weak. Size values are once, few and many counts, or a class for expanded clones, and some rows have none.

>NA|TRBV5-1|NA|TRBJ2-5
TGCGCCAGCAGCTCCCAAGAGACCCAGTACTTC
CASSSQETQYF
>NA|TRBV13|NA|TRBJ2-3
TGTGCCAGCAGCTTCCGGGACTCGAACCTGGATACGCAGTATTTT
CASSFRDSNLDTQYF
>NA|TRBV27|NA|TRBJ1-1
TGTGCCAGCAGTGGGACACCGAACACTGAAGCTTTCTTT
CASSGTPNTEAFF
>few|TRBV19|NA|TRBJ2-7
TGTGCCAGTAGTATAACAGCGATTCCCTACGAGCAGTACTTC
CASSITAIPYEQYF
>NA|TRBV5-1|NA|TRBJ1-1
TGCGCCAGCAGGAATAGGGACGGGACTGAAGCTTTCTTT
CASRNRDGTEAFF
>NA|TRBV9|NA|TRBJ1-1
TGTGCCAGCAGCGTAGGCGGTTCGAACACTGAAGCTTTCTTT
CASSVGGSNTEAFF
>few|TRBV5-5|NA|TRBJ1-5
TGTGCCAGCAGCCCAAAGGTGTATCAGCCCCAGCATTTT
CASSPKVYQPQHF
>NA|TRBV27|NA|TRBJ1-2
TGTGCCAGCAGTTTAGGGGCAGGCGAAGGCTACACCTTC
CASSLGAGEGYTF
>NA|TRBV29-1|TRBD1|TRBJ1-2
TGCAGCGTTCAGTCCGACAAGGGGGCGGACTATGGCTACACCTTC
CSVQSDKGADYGYTF
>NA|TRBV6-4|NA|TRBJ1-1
TGTGCCAGCAGCTCTGGGGGATTTAACACTGAAGCTTTCTTT
CASSSGGFNTEAFF
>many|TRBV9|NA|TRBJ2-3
TGTGCCAGCACACGAGGGTCAGATACGCAGTATTTT
CASTRGSDTQYF
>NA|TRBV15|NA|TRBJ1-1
TGTGCCACCAGCAGCGGACAGAACACTGAAGCTTTCTTT
CATSSGQNTEAFF
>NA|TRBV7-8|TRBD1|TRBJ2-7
TGTGCCAGCAGCTTAGACCGGGACAGGCCGATAGAGCAGTACTTC
CASSLDRDRPIEQYF
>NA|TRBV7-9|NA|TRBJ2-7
TGTGCCAGCAGCTTATGGGATTCGGAGGGGAACGAGCAGTACTTC
CASSLWDSEGNEQYF
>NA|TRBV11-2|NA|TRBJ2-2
TGTGCCAGCAGGATCGGGGGGGAGCTGTTTTTT
CASRIGGELFF
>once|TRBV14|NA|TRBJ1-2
TGTGCCAGCAGCCAAGTAGTTCGGGGCGGCTACACCTTC
CASSQVVRGGYTF
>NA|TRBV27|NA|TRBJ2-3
TGTGCCAGCAGGCGAGGCACAGATACGCAGTATTTT
CASRRGTDTQYF
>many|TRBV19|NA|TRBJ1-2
TGTGCCAGTAGTATCGCGGGGGCCGGAGGCTACACCTTC
CASSIAGAGGYTF
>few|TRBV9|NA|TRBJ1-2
TGTGCCAGCAGCGTGGGCAATCCGAACTATGGCTACACCTTC
CASSVGNPNYGYTF
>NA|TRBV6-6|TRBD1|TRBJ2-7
TGTGCCAGCAGTTACTTCCAGGGACAGAACTCCTACGAGCAGTACTTC
CASSYFQGQNSYEQYF
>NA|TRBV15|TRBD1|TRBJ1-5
TGTGCCACCAGCAGGGACAGGGGGGTCAATCAGCCCCAGCATTTT
CATSRDRGVNQPQHF
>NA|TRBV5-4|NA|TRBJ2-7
TGTGCCAGCAGCTCAACGACAGGTTCCTACGAGCAGTACTTC
CASSSTTGSYEQYF
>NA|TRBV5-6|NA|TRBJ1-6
TGTGCCAGCAGCTCACCCTGGACAGACCATAATTCACCCCTCCACTTT
CASSSPWTDHNSPLHF
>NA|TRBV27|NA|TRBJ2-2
TGTGCCAGCAGTTTCGGGGGCGCGTCCGGGGAGCTGTTTTTT
CASSFGGASGELFF
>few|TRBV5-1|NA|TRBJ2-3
TGCGCCAGCAGCTTGGAGGGGATTAGGACAGATACGCAGTATTTT
CASSLEGIRTDTQYF
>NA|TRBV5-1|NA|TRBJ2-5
TGCGCCAGCAGCCGATGGGTGGGAGAGACCCAGTACTTC
CASSRWVGETQYF
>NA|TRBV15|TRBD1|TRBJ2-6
TGTGCCACCACTTACGACAGGGGGGCTGGGGCCAACGTCCTGACTTTC
CATTYDRGAGANVLTF
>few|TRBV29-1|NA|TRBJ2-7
TGCAGCGTCCGTAAGGGGTTGGACTACGAGCAGTACTTC
CSVRKGLDYEQYF
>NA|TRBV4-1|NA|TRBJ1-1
TGCGCCAGCAGCCTCGGGGGAGGTGAAGCTTTCTTT
CASSLGGGEAFF
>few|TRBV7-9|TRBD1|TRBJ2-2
TGTGCCAGCGGGGGACAGGGGAACACCGGGGAGCTGTTTTTT
CASGGQGNTGELFF
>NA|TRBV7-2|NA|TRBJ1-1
TGTGCCAGCAGCTTAGGTTTGGGAATAAGCACTGAAGCTTTCTTT
CASSLGLGISTEAFF
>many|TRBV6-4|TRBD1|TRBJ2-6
TGTGCCAGCAGTGAGAAGGGGGCGGCGGGGGCCAACGTCCTGACTTTC
CASSEKGAAGANVLTF
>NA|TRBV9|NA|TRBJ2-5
TGTGCCAGCAGCCGCAAAGCGCCGCAAGAGACCCAGTACTTC
CASSRKAPQETQYF
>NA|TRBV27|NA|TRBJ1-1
TGTGCCAGCGCGGGGGGAATGAACACTGAAGCTTTCTTT
CASAGGMNTEAFF
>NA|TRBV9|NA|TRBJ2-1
TGTGCCAGCAGCGTAGCTAGGGGGGGCTACAATGAGCAGTTCTTC
CASSVARGGYNEQFF
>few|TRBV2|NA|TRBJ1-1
TGTGCCAGCAGTGAAGGGAGGGCCGGGATGAACACTGAAGCTTTCTTT
CASSEGRAGMNTEAFF
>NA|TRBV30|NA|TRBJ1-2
TGTGCCTGGAGTGTACCGGCGGACTGGAGAGGCTACACCTTC
CAWSVPADWRGYTF
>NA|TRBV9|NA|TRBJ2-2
TGTGCCAGCAGCGTCTATGGGCTCACCGGGGAGCTGTTTTTT
CASSVYGLTGELFF
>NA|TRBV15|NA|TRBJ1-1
TGTGCCACCAGCAGAGGTTTTCAGCAGAACACTGAAGCTTTCTTT
CATSRGFQQNTEAFF
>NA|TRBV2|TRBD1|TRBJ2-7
TGTGCCAGCAGTGAAGCGACAGGGGACCACGAGCAGTACTTC
CASSEATGDHEQYF
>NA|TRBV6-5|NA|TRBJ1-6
TGTGCCAGCAGTTACTCGAGCAGGGTCAATTCACCCCTCCACTTT
CASSYSSRVNSPLHF
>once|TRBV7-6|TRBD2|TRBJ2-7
TGTGCCAGCAGCCCCGGGCGGGGGAGCTCCTACGAGCAGTACTTC
CASSPGRGSSYEQYF
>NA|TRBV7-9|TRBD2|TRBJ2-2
TGTGCCAGCGGGGGGGCGAACACCGGGGAGCTGTTTTTT
CASGGANTGELFF
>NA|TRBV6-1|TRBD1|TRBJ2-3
TGTGCCAGCAGTCAAGTACGGGGACAGGGAAGCGCAGATACGCAGTATTTT
CASSQVRGQGSADTQYF
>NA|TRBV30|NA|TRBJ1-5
TGTGCCTGGAGTGATCCCCCTCAGCCCCAGCATTTT
CAWSDPPQPQHF
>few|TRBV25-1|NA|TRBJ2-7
TGTGCCGCCAAAGGGGGCTACGAGCAGTACTTC
CAAKGGYEQYF